The clone carrying this T cell receptor beta chain was picked up one time. Its antigen is not identified. This CDR3 has 14 residues. Trimming left V 4 bases short and J 2 bases short, with 9 bases between. Germline V gives CDR1 MGHDK, CDR2 SYGVNS. Primers for the PCR totalled 60 Vbeta and 13 Jbeta. Only in-frame clones appear in the TCRdb table, and some are missing; sequencing was by immunoSEQ multiplex PCR. The sample has about 170,000 clones, 75% to 85% seen once. The data derive from a study of cytomegalovirus exposure and HLA in healthy donors. Study results and limitations: Differences between HLA loci emerged in a later analysis of TCR association rates, with DRB1 most and HLA-C fewest. The study designated about 180 TCR beta chains cytomegalovirus-associated.

This TCR was sampled from a woman aged 45-65 years in good health and CMV-seronegative. The sequenced material came from PBMCs. The chain employs TRBV25-1 and TRBJ1-3; the D gene is possibly TRBD1 (6 bases). In nucleotides, the CDR3 is TGTGCCAGCAGTGTGGACAGTACTGGAAACACCATATATTTT. This gives the protein CASSVDSTGNTIYF.